This passage covers 16 T cell receptor beta chains from one sample sequenced in a study of Ad26.COV2.S vaccination and SARS-CoV-2 variants. The assay was immunoSEQ multiplex PCR, and TCRdb's table has in-frame clones only and misses some. The sample yields about 320,000 clones, under 90% seen once. Indicated treatment: about 20 received Ad26.COV2.S at low or high dose, single or two shots; about 5 received placebo; per-sample allocation not given. Specimen acquisition occurred on day 63 following the initial vaccine or placebo injection. This specimen consisted of peripheral blood, obtained in a trial of Ad26.COV2.S vaccine versus placebo. The receptors come from a person between 18 and 60 years old who received the Ad26.COV2.S COVID-19 vaccine or a placebo.

In DNA form, the CDR3 reads TGTGCCAGCAGCTTAGGGTTAAGCTCCTACGAGCAGTACTTC. Amino acid sequence: CASSLGLSSYEQYF. The chain joins TRBV11-2 to TRBJ2-7; no definite D call. The CDR3 totals 14 residues. V was trimmed by 1 base and J by 0 bases, leaving 7 bases between them. Germline CDR1 is SGHAT and CDR2 is FQNNGV.

The genes are TRBV5-6 and TRBJ2-1, with 10 bases aligning to TRBD1. The CDR3 has 17 amino acids. The V segment lost 4 bases and the J segment 5 bases; nucleotides outside the gene matches: 12. In germline, CDR1 is SGHDT, CDR2 YYEEEE. Here the CDR3 DNA reads TGTGCCAGCAGCCCCGTGCGGGCGGGACAGGGGAACAATGAGCAGTTCTTC. Its translation: CASSPVRAGQGNNEQFF.

V usage is TRBV28 and J usage is TRBJ2-2; 8 nucleotides match TRBD2. This CDR3 is 18 amino acids long. With 3 bases clipped from V and 6 bases from J, the junction kept 15 bases outside the gene matches. In germline, CDR1 is MDHEN, CDR2 SYDVKM. The CDR3 DNA is TGTGCCAGCAGTTTCCCTACCGGGACTAGTAGTTTATCCGGGGAGCTGTTTTTT. This codes for CASSFPTGTSSLSGELFF. Complete variable domain (other parts from reference TRBV28 and TRBJ2-2): DVKVTQSSRYLVKRTGEKVFLECVQDMDHENMFWYRQDPGLGLRLIYFSYDVKMKEKGDIPEGYSVSREKKERFSLILESASTNQTSMYLCASSFPTGTSSLSGELFFGEGSRLTVL.

This clone was seen once. The rearrangement uses TRBV19 and TRBJ1-4; the D is unclear. Germline CDR1 and CDR2: LNHDA and SQIVND (reference sequence). This CDR3 has 13 amino acids. V lost 7 bases and J 8 bases, leaving 14 bases between the germline ends. The CDR3 is CASNVGSGEKLFF. The CDR3 DNA reads as TGTGCCAGTAATGTCGGCAGCGGCGAAAAACTGTTTTTT.

V gene TRBV15 combines with J gene TRBJ1-1; D gene uncertain. Germline CDR1 is LNHNV and CDR2 is YYDKDF (reference sequence). V was trimmed by 3 bases and J by 2 bases, leaving 4 bases between them. The CDR3 has 12 amino acids. The CDR3 sequence is CATSSPNTEAFF. The CDR3 DNA reads TGTGCCACCAGCAGCCCCAACACTGAAGCTTTCTTT.

The rearrangement uses TRBV6-2 or TRBV6-3 and TRBJ2-2; D gene unclear. Germline CDR1 reads MNHEY; CDR2 reads SVGEGT. V was pared by 1 base and J by 3 bases, with 6 bases between. This CDR3 has 14 amino acids. CDR3 bases: TGTGCCAGCAGTTACTTAACATACACCGGGGAGCTGTTTTTT. Translating gives CASSYLTYTGELFF.

The chain carries TRBV20-1 and TRBJ2-1; D is ambiguous. Trimming left V 6 bases short and J 6 bases short, with 9 bases between. CDR3 length: 11 amino acids. The germline V gene has CDR1 DFQATT and CDR2 SNEGSKA (reference sequence). DNA for the CDR3: TGCAGTGCCCACTTAGGCAATGAGCAGTTCTTC. As protein: CSAHLGNEQFF.

A single count supports this clone. This chain joins TRBV10-1 and TRBJ2-1, with 8 bases identical to TRBD1. This CDR3 has 17 residues. Germline trimming cut 2 bases from V and 2 bases from J; bases unmatched to any gene: 8. From germline, CDR1 is WNHNN and CDR2 SYGVQD (reference sequence). CDR3 sequence: CASSEDRTGNPYNEQFF. CDR3 sequence (DNA): TGCGCCAGCAGTGAGGACCGGACAGGGAACCCCTACAATGAGCAGTTCTTC.

The chain carries TRBV25-1 and TRBJ2-3; the match to TRBD1 covers 10 bases. J lost 5 bases, V lost 11 bases, and 7 bases had no gene match. The CDR3 spans 13 residues. Germline V gene sequence: CDR1 MGHDK, CDR2 SYGVNS. The CDR3 sequence is CARRTGGVDTQYF. In DNA form, the CDR3 reads TGTGCCCGGCGGACAGGGGGAGTAGATACGCAGTATTTT.

This clone was counted only a few times. This sequence joins TRBV5-3 and TRBJ1-3; 8 bases agree with TRBD1. TRBV5-3 is flagged as an ORF with uncertain function. J lost 4 bases, V lost 0 bases, and 18 bases had no gene match. The CDR3 runs 20 residues. The DNA for the CDR3 is TGTGCCAGAAGCTTGGAGATTGGAGACAGGGGTCTTCTGATGGGAAACACCATATATTTT. Its protein product is CARSLEIGDRGLLMGNTIYF.

As to this clone: A read error may account for a junction end that differs from germline. The CDR3: CASSFVKREDYIEQFF. For the CDR3, the DNA is TGTGCCAGCAGCTTTGTAAAGCGTGAAGACTACATTGAGCAGTTCTTC. The gene calls are TRBV13 and TRBJ2-1; possible D gene TRBD2, 5 bases. This CDR3 region has 16 residues. CDR1 and CDR2 (germline): PRHDT, FYEKMQ (reference sequence).

This clone was seen a single time. The rearrangement joins TRBV19 to TRBJ1-5; D gene unclear. The CDR3 consists of 15 residues. Germline lookup yields CDR1 LNHDA and CDR2 SQIVND (reference sequence). V lost 1 base to trimming and J lost 6 bases, with 13 bases between them. The CDR3 coding sequence is TGTGCCAGTAGTATAGTATTAATGGGGAGTCAGCCCCAGCATTTT. Amino acids: CASSIVLMGSQPQHF.

This chain connects TRBV19 to TRBJ2-2; D gene uncertain. The CDR3 has 13 amino acids. Trimming took off 6 bases at V and 3 bases at J, with 8 bases between the two ends. Germline V gene lookup returns CDR1 LNHDA and CDR2 SQIVND (reference sequence). CDR3 sequence (DNA): TGTGCCAGTAGGCTAACTGACACCGGGGAGCTGTTTTTT. Its translation is CASRLTDTGELFF.

The chain joins TRBV7-2 to TRBJ1-2; 7 bases match TRBD1. Germline V gene lookup returns CDR1 SGHTA and CDR2 FQGNSA. The CDR3 is 13 residues long. Trimming removed 5 bases from V and 8 bases from J; junction bases left unmatched: 8. DNA for the CDR3: TGTGCCAGCAGCCCAAGGACAGGCTACGGCTACACCTTC. This gives the protein CASSPRTGYGYTF. Filled out from reference TRBV7-2 and TRBJ1-2, the complete variable domain reads GAGVSQSPSNKVTEKGKDVELRCDPISGHTALYWYRQSLGQGLEFLIYFQGNSAPDKSGLPSDRFSAERTGGSVSTLTIQRTQQEDSAVYLCASSPRTGYGYTFGSGTRLTVV.

This clone has just one count. The rearrangement links TRBV7-2 to TRBJ2-3; 12 bases fit TRBD2. Germline CDR1 is SGHTA and CDR2 is FQGNSA. After removal of 0 bases from V and 1 base from J, the junction contained 8 bases not matched to a gene. The CDR3 length is 19 residues. Here the CDR3 reads CASSLAKLAGGRGTDTQYF. CDR3 sequence (DNA): TGTGCCAGCAGCTTAGCAAAACTAGCGGGGGGTCGCGGCACAGATACGCAGTATTTT.

This chain uses TRBV18 with TRBJ1-1, with 8 bases that match TRBD1. CDR3 size: 13 residues. Germline-derived CDR1 and CDR2 are KGHSH and LQKENI. J lost 10 bases, V lost 1 base, and 5 bases had no gene match. As DNA, the CDR3 is TGTGCCAGCTCACCACTCAGGGGGCGGGGAGCTTTCTTT. Translated: CASSPLRGRGAFF.